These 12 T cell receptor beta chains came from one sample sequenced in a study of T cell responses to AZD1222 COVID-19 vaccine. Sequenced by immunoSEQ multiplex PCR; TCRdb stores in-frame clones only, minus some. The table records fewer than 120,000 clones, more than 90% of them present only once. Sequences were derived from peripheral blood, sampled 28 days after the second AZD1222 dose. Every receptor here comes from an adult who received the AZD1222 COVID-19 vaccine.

The CDR3 DNA reads as TGTGCCAGCAGCGTTTCGACTAGCGGGGGCCTGACTAGCACAGATACGCAGTATTTT. This encodes CASSVSTSGGLTSTDTQYF. This chain links TRBV9 with TRBJ2-3; 12 bases are a match to TRBD2. The ends lost 2 bases at V and 0 bases at J; junction bases unmatched: 10. The CDR3 spans 19 residues. Per germline, CDR1 SGDLS and CDR2 YYNGEE.

The CDR3 spells CASSFGPTGELFF. In nucleotides, the CDR3 is TGTGCCAGCAGTTTCGGACCCACCGGGGAGCTGTTTTTT. The rearrangement links TRBV27 to TRBJ2-2; D not resolved. Trimming took 3 bases from V and 4 from J, leaving 6 bases between them. The V gene's germline CDR1 is MNHEY and CDR2 SMNVEV (reference sequence). This CDR3 spans 13 amino acids.

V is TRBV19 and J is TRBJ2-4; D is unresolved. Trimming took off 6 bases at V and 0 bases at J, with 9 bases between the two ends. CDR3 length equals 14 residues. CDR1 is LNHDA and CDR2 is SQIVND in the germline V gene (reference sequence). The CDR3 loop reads CASSLGLAKNIQYF. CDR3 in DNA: TGTGCCAGTAGCCTTGGTCTAGCCAAAAACATTCAGTACTTC.

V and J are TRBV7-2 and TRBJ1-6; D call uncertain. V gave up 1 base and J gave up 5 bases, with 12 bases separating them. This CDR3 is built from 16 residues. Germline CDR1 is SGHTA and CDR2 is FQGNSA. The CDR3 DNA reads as TGTGCCAGCAGCTTAGTGAATAGGGTTAATAATTCACCCCTCCACTTT. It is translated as CASSLVNRVNNSPLHF.

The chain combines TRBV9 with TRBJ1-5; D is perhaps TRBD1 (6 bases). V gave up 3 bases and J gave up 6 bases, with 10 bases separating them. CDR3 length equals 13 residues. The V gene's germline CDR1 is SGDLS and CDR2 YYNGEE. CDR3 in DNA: TGTGCCAGCAGCGAGGGAGGGGGTCAGCCCCAGCATTTT. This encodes CASSEGGGQPQHF. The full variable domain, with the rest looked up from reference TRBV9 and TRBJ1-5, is DSGVTQTPKHLITATGQRVTLRCSPRSGDLSVYWYQQSLDQGLQFLIQYYNGEERAKGNILERFSAQQFPDLHSELNLSSLELGDSALYFCASSEGGGQPQHFGDGTRLSIL.

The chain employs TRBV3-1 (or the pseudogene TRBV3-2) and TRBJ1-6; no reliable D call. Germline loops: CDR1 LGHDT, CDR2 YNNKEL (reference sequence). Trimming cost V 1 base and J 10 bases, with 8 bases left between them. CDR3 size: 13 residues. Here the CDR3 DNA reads TGTGCCAGCAGCCAAGCTATGGGATCACCCCTCCACTTT. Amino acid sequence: CASSQAMGSPLHF.

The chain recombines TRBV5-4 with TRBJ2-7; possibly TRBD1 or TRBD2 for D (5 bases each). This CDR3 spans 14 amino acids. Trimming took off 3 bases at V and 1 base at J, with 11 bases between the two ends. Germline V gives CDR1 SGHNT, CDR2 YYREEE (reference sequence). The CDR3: CASSSRDGSYEQYF. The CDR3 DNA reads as TGTGCCAGCAGCTCCCGGGACGGGTCCTACGAGCAGTACTTC. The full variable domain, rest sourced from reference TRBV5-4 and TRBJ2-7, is ETGVTQSPTHLIKTRGQQVTLRCSSQSGHNTVSWYQQALGQGPQFIFQYYREEENGRGNFPPRFSGLQFPNYSSELNVNALELDDSALYLCASSSRDGSYEQYFGPGTRLTVT.

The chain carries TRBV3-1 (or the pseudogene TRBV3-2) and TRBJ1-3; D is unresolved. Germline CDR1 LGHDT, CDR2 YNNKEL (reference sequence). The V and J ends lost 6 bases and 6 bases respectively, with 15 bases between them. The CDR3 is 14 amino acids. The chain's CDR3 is CASSNGRSVNTIYF. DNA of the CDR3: TGTGCCAGCAGTAACGGACGAAGCGTAAACACCATATATTTT.

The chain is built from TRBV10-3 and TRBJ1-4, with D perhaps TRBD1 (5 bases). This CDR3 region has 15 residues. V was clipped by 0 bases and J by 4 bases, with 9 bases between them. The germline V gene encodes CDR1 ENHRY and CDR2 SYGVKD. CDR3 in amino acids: CAISESRQYNEKLFF. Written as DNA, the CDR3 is TGTGCCATCAGTGAGTCTAGACAGTATAATGAAAAACTGTTTTTT.

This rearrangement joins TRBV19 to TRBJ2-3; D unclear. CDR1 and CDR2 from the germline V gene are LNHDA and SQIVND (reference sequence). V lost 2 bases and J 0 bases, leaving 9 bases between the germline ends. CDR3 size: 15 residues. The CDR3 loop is CASSIFRFSTDTQYF. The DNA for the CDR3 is TGTGCCAGTAGTATATTCCGGTTTAGCACAGATACGCAGTATTTT.

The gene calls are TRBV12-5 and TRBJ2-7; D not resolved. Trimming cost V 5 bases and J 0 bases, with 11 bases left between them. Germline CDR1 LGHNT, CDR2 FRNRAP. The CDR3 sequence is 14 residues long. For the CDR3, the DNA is TGTGCTAGTGGTGTGTCCCTTACCTCCTACGAGCAGTACTTC. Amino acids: CASGVSLTSYEQYF.

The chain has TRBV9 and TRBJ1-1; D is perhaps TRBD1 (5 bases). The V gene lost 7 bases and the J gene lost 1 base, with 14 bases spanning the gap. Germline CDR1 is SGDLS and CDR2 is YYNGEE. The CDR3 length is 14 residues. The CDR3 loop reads CASRTGTPNTEAFF. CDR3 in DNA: TGTGCCAGCCGTACCGGGACCCCGAACACTGAAGCTTTCTTT.